This TCR beta chain derives from a study of shared clonotypes between healthy human individuals. TCRdb's copy holds only in-frame clones and misses some; the assay was immunoSEQ multiplex PCR. The data contain millions of clones, approximately 92% of them singletons. This CDR3 region has 14 residues. V lost 6 bases to trimming and J lost 4 bases; unmatched junction nucleotides: 9. CDR1 KGHSH and CDR2 LQKENI come from the germline V gene. The chain carries TRBV18 and TRBJ2-7; 7 bases map to TRBD2. Sequencing was carried out using naive CD4+ T cells sorted from blood. Subset given: CD45RA+ positively selected. This receptor was obtained from a young man in good health. The CDR3 sequence: CASSEALAAYEQYF. The CDR3, as DNA: TGTGCCAGCTCGGAAGCTCTAGCGGCGTACGAGCAGTACTTC.